This T cell receptor (beta chain) was obtained from a study of T cell responses to AZD1222 COVID-19 vaccine. The CDR3 spans 14 residues. Whole-study findings and limits: Clonal diversity may have been underestimated, and the donors were mostly white British, with more females than males.

Turning to this clone: Antigen unknown.

The method was immunoSEQ multiplex PCR; TCRdb's version includes in-frame clones alone and lacks a portion of them. The sample consists of approximately 190,000 clones, roughly 88% of them appearing once. The starting material was peripheral blood, obtained on day 0 of AZD1222 vaccination. The chain uses TRBV21-1 and TRBJ2-7; the D call in the table, TRBD1, was not verified against the DNA. TRBV21-1 corresponds to a pseudogene. The TCR comes from an adult in good health. The CDR3 spells CASSKARGPYEQYF. The DNA of the CDR3 is TGTGCCAGCAGCAAAGCGAGGGGGCCCTACGAGCAGTACTTC.